The 18 T cell receptor beta chains presented below share a single source sample, sequenced in a study of T cell repertoires in cytomegalovirus infection. TCRdb redid the calling of the reads with MiXCR, one entry per CDR3 protein. This sample carries fewer than 550,000 distinct CDR3 sequences, roughly 29% of them seen once, and the ten largest clones take about 12%. The sequencing sample was made of PBMCs. The receptors stem from a human donor in good health (CMV status not recorded). Some clones in this sample may be carry-over from other donors' samples.

This rearrangement joins TRBV19 to TRBJ1-5, with a possible D match to TRBD1 (5 bases). CDR3 length: 16 residues. Per germline, CDR1 LNHDA and CDR2 SQIVND (reference sequence). The V end lost 4 bases, the J end lost 0 bases, and 13 bases lay between the germline ends. CDR3 protein: CASSRRQTYSNQPQHF. In nucleotides, the CDR3 is TGTGCCAGTAGTAGAAGACAGACGTATAGCAATCAGCCCCAGCATTTT.

This clonotype has only a few counts. The chain carries TRBV12-3 or TRBV12-4 and TRBJ1-1; D is unclear. This CDR3 has 11 residues. Between the trimmed V and J ends, which lost 3 bases and 11 bases, there was a span of 10 bases. The CDR3: CASSLGSLAFF. CDR3 bases: TGTGCCAGCAGTTTGGGTTCTCTGGCTTTCTTT.

V usage is TRBV28 and J usage is TRBJ1-6; D not resolved. The CDR3 is 16 residues long. Germline CDR1 reads MDHEN; CDR2 reads SYDVKM. Trimming pared 0 bases from V and 5 bases from J, leaving 11 bases between. The CDR3 reads CASSLWGSGDNSPLHF. The CDR3, as DNA: TGTGCCAGCAGTTTATGGGGGTCTGGGGATAATTCACCCCTCCACTTT. Drawing the rest from reference TRBV28 and TRBJ1-6, the complete variable domain is DVKVTQSSRYLVKRTGEKVFLECVQDMDHENMFWYRQDPGLGLRLIYFSYDVKMKEKGDIPEGYSVSREKKERFSLILESASTNQTSMYLCASSLWGSGDNSPLHFGNGTRLTVT.

This clonotype was counted only a few times. The chain employs TRBV10-3 and TRBJ2-7, with 10 bases fitting TRBD1. The germline V gene has CDR1 ENHRY and CDR2 SYGVKD. J lost 1 base, V lost 6 bases, and 21 bases had no gene match. This CDR3 has 20 residues. CDR3 amino acids: CAISELAGQGPRKRSYEQYF. The CDR3, as DNA: TGTGCCATCAGCGAACTGGCGGGACAGGGGCCCCGAAAGAGATCCTACGAGCAGTACTTC.

CDR3 sequence: CSARDPGAAGELFF. CDR3 DNA sequence: TGCAGTGCTAGAGATCCAGGGGCCGCCGGGGAGCTGTTTTTT. The rearrangement uses TRBV20-1 and TRBJ2-2, with D possibly being TRBD1 (6 bases). Trimming removed 0 bases at V and 6 bases at J, with 11 bases between. The CDR3 is made up of 14 amino acids. Germline V gene data show CDR1 as DFQATT and CDR2 as SNEGSKA (reference sequence).

Only a few counts were recorded for this clonotype. This chain connects TRBV7-9 to TRBJ2-5; 7 bases match TRBD2. The J segment lost 4 bases and the V segment lost 4 bases, leaving 3 bases of the junction unmatched. The CDR3 is 13 amino acids. CDR1 is SEHNR, CDR2 FQNEAQ, per germline (reference sequence). CDR3 nucleotides: TGTGCCAGCAGCTCCCGACTAGCAGAGACCCAGTACTTC. This sequence encodes CASSSRLAETQYF.

This clonotype was observed at least ten times. V and J are TRBV7-2 and TRBJ2-3; D call uncertain. The CDR3 loop spans 14 amino acids. Trimming cost V 1 base and J 4 bases, with 9 bases left between them. The germline V gene has CDR1 SGHTA and CDR2 FQGNSA. Here the CDR3 reads CASSLVRQADTQYF. The CDR3 bases are TGTGCCAGCAGCTTAGTAAGGCAGGCAGATACGCAGTATTTT.

This clonotype was seen a few times. CDR3 sequence: CASSRRALAELNEQFF. CDR3 nucleotide sequence: TGTGCCAGCAGCCGGAGGGCACTAGCGGAACTCAATGAGCAGTTCTTC. This rearrangement joins TRBV7-9 to TRBJ2-1; 8 positions agree with TRBD2. CDR3 length: 16 amino acids. Germline CDR1 is SEHNR and CDR2 is FQNEAQ (reference sequence). V lost 5 bases, J lost 6 bases, and 12 bases stayed unmatched.

This CDR3 reads CASSHGERRHEQYV. The CDR3 DNA reads TGTGCCAGCAGTCACGGGGAGAGGCGCCACGAGCAGTACGTC. The chain joins TRBV12-3 or TRBV12-4 to TRBJ2-7; D possibly corresponds to TRBD2 (5 bases). The germline V and J ends were trimmed by 5 bases and 5 bases, with 16 bases remaining between them. The CDR3 is made up of 14 amino acids.

This clonotype was seen a few times. This chain uses TRBV12-3 or TRBV12-4 with TRBJ2-2; TRBD2 aligns across 10 bases. The CDR3 extends over 15 amino acids. Trimming removed 2 bases from V and 7 bases from J; junction bases left unmatched: 4. DNA for the CDR3: TGTGCCAGCAGTTTACTAGCGGGAGCGCTCGGGGAGCTGTTTTTT. This translates into CASSLLAGALGELFF.

A note on this clonotype: Since a much larger clone is just one base distant, this may be a read error. The genes are TRBV12-3 or TRBV12-4 and TRBJ1-2; 10 nucleotides align to TRBD1. The V gene end was trimmed by 6 bases and the J gene end by 4 bases; junction bases not matched to a gene: 5. The CDR3 runs to 14 residues. The CDR3 DNA sequence: TGTGCCAGCAGGGGAGGACAGGGGGGCTATGGCTACACCTTC. Its protein product is CASRGGQGGYGYTF.

The sample holds many counts of this clonotype. The chain uses TRBV7-2 and TRBJ1-5; D is uncertain. V lost 1 base and J lost 4, with 11 bases in between. The length of the CDR3 is 15 residues. The germline V gene has CDR1 SGHTA and CDR2 FQGNSA. Here the CDR3 DNA reads TGTGCCAGCAGCTTAGGGATAGGTTATAATCAGCCCCAGCATTTT. Protein sequence: CASSLGIGYNQPQHF. The whole variable domain, remainder taken from reference TRBV7-2 and TRBJ1-5, is GAGVSQSPSNKVTEKGKDVELRCDPISGHTALYWYRQSLGQGLEFLIYFQGNSAPDKSGLPSDRFSAERTGGSVSTLTIQRTQQEDSAVYLCASSLGIGYNQPQHFGDGTRLSIL.

The chain has TRBV11-2 and TRBJ2-7; perhaps D is TRBD1 or TRBD2 (5 bases each). The CDR3 sequence is 13 residues long. Per germline, CDR1 SGHAT and CDR2 FQNNGV. Trimming took 5 bases from V and 7 from J, leaving 15 bases between them. The chain's CDR3 is CASSRDPQREQYF. The CDR3 DNA sequence: TGTGCCAGCAGCCGGGACCCACAGAGGGAGCAGTACTTC.

This CDR3 is CASSEGQGPGYTIYF. The CDR3 DNA is TGTGCCAGCAGTGAAGGGCAGGGACCCGGGTACACCATATATTTT. The V gene is TRBV2, the J gene TRBJ1-3, with D possibly TRBD1 on 5 matching bases. Trimming removed 1 base from V and 8 bases from J, with 15 bases in between. Germline values: CDR1 SNHLY, CDR2 FYNNEI. The CDR3 is made up of 15 amino acids.

A few counts support this clonotype. The V gene is TRBV7-8, the J gene TRBJ1-4; maybe TRBD1 (6 bases). V gave up 2 bases and J gave up 7 bases, with 20 bases separating them. The CDR3 is 17 amino acids. Looked up from germline, CDR1 is SGHVS and CDR2 is FQNEAQ. The CDR3 protein is CASSLKRVGARGEKLFF. The CDR3 DNA sequence: TGTGCCAGCAGCTTAAAGAGGGTGGGGGCGCGAGGTGAAAAACTGTTTTTT.

This clonotype was found many times. The chain links TRBV7-2 to TRBJ1-4; 7 bases are shared with TRBD1. Germline loops: CDR1 SGHTA, CDR2 FQGNSA. The junction had 8 bases not matched to a gene; V was cut back by 5 bases and J by 5 bases. The CDR3 loop spans 15 amino acids. The CDR3 protein is CASSPEGQLNEKLFF. In nucleotides, the CDR3 is TGTGCCAGCAGCCCAGAGGGACAGTTAAATGAAAAACTGTTTTTT.

This chain joins TRBV5-6 and TRBJ2-3, with 12 bases identical to TRBD2. V was pared by 3 bases and J by 6 bases, with 11 bases of the junction left unmatched. Germline CDR1 reads SGHDT; CDR2 reads YYEEEE. This CDR3 region has 17 residues. For the CDR3, the DNA is TGTGCCAGCAGCTCAGGACTAGCGGGAACCTCCGGGGATACGCAGTATTTT. It specifies CASSSGLAGTSGDTQYF.

This chain connects TRBV30 to TRBJ2-5; TRBD1 or TRBD2 may be the D gene (6 bases each). The CDR3 length is 16 residues. Germline CDR1 reads GTSNPN; CDR2 reads SVGIG (reference sequence). V was shortened by 0 bases and J by 10 bases, with 24 bases between the two germline ends. CDR3 amino acids: CAWSVPGGVGGRYQYF. The CDR3 DNA is TGTGCCTGGAGTGTACCCGGGGGTGTCGGGGGCCGGTACCAGTACTTC.